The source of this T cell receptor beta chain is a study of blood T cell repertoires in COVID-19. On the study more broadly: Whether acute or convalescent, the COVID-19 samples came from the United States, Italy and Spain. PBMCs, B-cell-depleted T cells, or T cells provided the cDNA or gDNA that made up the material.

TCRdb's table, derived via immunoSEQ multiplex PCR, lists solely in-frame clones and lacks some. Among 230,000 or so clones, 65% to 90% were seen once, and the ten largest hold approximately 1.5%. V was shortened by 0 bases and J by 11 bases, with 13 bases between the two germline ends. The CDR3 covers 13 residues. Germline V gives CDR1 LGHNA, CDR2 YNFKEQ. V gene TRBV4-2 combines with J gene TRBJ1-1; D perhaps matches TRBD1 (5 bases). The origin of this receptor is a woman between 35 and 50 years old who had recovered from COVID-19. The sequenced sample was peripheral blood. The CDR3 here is CASSQDAGYGAFF. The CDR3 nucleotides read TGTGCCAGCAGCCAAGACGCAGGGTACGGGGCTTTCTTT.